The entry below describes one T cell receptor (beta chain). There was relapse after autologous stem cell transplantation in every patient, and there was variation in brentuximab vedotin exposure. The data stem from a study of PD-1 blockade in classical Hodgkin lymphoma. The table came from immunoSEQ multiplex PCR; TCRdb's copy has only in-frame clones and leaves some out. The sample lists tens of thousands of clones; about 90% were seen once. V lost 7 bases and J 7 bases, leaving 14 bases between the germline ends. Germline lookup yields CDR1 SNHLY and CDR2 FYNNEI. This CDR3 is 13 amino acids long. The receptor was isolated from a human donor with classical Hodgkin lymphoma. The chain joins TRBV2 to TRBJ2-1, with D perhaps matching TRBD1 (6 bases). The specimen was peripheral blood mononuclear cells (PBMCs), collected at baseline. This chain's CDR3 is CASTWQGKNEQFF. In nucleotides, the CDR3 is TGTGCCAGCACGTGGCAGGGGAAGAATGAGCAGTTCTTC. Supplemented by reference TRBV2 and TRBJ2-1, the full variable domain reads EPEVTQTPSHQVTQMGQEVILRCVPISNHLYFYWYRQILGQKVEFLVSFYNNEISEKSEIFDDQFSVERPDGSNFTLKIRSTKLEDSAMYFCASTWQGKNEQFFGPGTRLTVL.